The clone carrying this TCR beta chain was picked up many times. The antigen remains unidentified. V lost 5 bases, J lost 5 bases, and 10 bases stayed unmatched. Germline V gene lookup returns CDR1 SGHTA and CDR2 FQGNSA. There are 16 residues in the CDR3. The sample originates from a study of regulatory T cells in long-lasting Graves disease. With iRepertoire HTBI primers and Arm-PCR of CDR3 regions, TCR beta libraries were built. MiXCR, applied by TCRdb to the multiplex PCR reads, yields one record per CDR3 protein. The sample lists approximately 360,000 distinct CDR3 sequences, about an eighth occurring once. Documented time point: newly diagnosed GD, antithyroid drugs for less than 3 months. There was RNA extracted from PBMCs, and the TCR library was made from it. Study outcomes and limitations: Favored usage of TRBV28, TRBJ1-2 and TRBJ2-5 was recorded in persistent disease.

This sample was also put to use in a study of T cells in Graves' hyperthyroidism and ophthalmopathy.

This chain uses TRBV7-2 with TRBJ2-5; 11 nucleotides align to TRBD2. The source is a woman under 30 with Graves disease. Material: peripheral blood mononuclear cells (PBMCs), obtained at new diagnosis, from a patient treated with antithyroid drugs. Here the CDR3 DNA reads TGTGCCAGCAGCCCCCGGACTAGCGGGTTCGGGGAGACCCAGTACTTC. This gives the protein CASSPRTSGFGETQYF.